Below, 3 T cell receptor beta chains from the same sample are listed, as sequenced in a study of metastatic and nonmetastatic thyroid tumors. Before thyroid surgery, none of the patients had received any treatment. MiXCR was used by TCRdb to re-call the PCR reads. The sample lists tens of thousands of clones, roughly 45% occurring once. The sample taken for sequencing was tumor tissue. The origin of the receptors is a male donor with papillary thyroid cancer or a benign thyroid nodule (not recorded which). Some clones in this sample may be carry-over from other donors' samples.

This clone turned up a few times. The rearrangement uses TRBV11-2 and TRBJ1-2, with D possibly matching TRBD1 (5 bases). V lost 1 base and J 4 bases, leaving 10 bases between the germline ends. The CDR3 runs 14 residues. Germline values: CDR1 SGHAT, CDR2 FQNNGV. CDR3 protein: CASSLGQTFYGYTF. CDR3 bases: TGTGCCAGCAGCTTAGGACAGACTTTCTATGGCTACACCTTC.

The genes are TRBV11-2 and TRBJ1-2; D may be TRBD1 (5 bases). The V gene lost 1 base and the J gene lost 5 bases, with 8 bases spanning the gap. The CDR3 extends over 13 amino acids. Germline V gene sequence: CDR1 SGHAT, CDR2 FQNNGV. In DNA form, the CDR3 reads TGTGCCAGCAGCTTAGCGGCAGGGTATGGCTACACCTTC. This gives the protein CASSLAAGYGYTF.

Note on this clone: With a much larger clone just one base away, this may be a read error. This chain joins TRBV11-2 and TRBJ2-7; D assignment may be TRBD1 or TRBD2 (5 bases each). The CDR3 has 15 amino acids. Germline loops: CDR1 SGHAT, CDR2 FQNNGV. V shed 7 bases and J shed 5 bases, with 21 bases lying between them. The CDR3 bases are TGTGCCAGCATCGCACCGGGGCTCGAGGTGGACGAGCAGTACTTC. It codes for CASIAPGLEVDEQYF. The complete variable domain, with remaining parts taken from reference TRBV11-2 and TRBJ2-7, reads EAGVAQSPRYKIIEKRQSVAFWCNPISGHATLYWYQQILGQGPKLLIQFQNNGVVDDSQLPKDRFSAERLKGVDSTLKIQPAKLEDSAVYLCASIAPGLEVDEQYFGPGTRLTVT.